This TCR beta chain appears in the sequencing data of a study of graft-versus-host responses after intestinal transplantation. Study-wide context: Isolated intestinal, liver-intestinal, or multivisceral transplants had been given to the recipients. After anti-thymocyte globulin induction, recipients took tacrolimus and steroids for about 3 years.

As regards this clone: The antigen remains undetermined.

Findings of the study overall: Within the allografts of patients who had graft-donor T cell macrochimerism, graft-versus-host to host-versus-graft clonal ratios were high. Detection of GvH clones occurred in recipient marrow, and some had their first appearance in ileum or blood.

This CDR3 spans 13 amino acids. The V end lost 1 base, the J end lost 3 bases, and 7 bases lay between the germline ends. Germline values: CDR1 LNHDA, CDR2 SQIVND (reference sequence). Some clones are missing from TCRdb's copy, which holds only in-frame ones; the method was immunoSEQ multiplex PCR. The sample carries about 88,000 clones, 91% recorded once. The sequencing here drew on unstimulated CD4+ T cells sorted from spleen or lymph node cells, taken before transplant. The origin of this receptor is a human donor who was the organ donor for an intestinal transplant. This chain joins TRBV19 and TRBJ2-7; D may be TRBD2 (5 bases). The CDR3 here is CASSIVRDYEQYF. The CDR3 coding sequence is TGTGCCAGTAGTATAGTCCGGGACTACGAGCAGTACTTC.